This is a list of T cell receptor beta chains from one sample in a study of identical twins. TCRdb re-analysed the 5' RACE reads in MiXCR, keeping a single row per CDR3 protein. The top ten clones hold around 0.52% of a sample with 350,000 to 600,000 distinct CDR3 sequences, 11% to 15% of them seen once. The same data also went into a second study, on yellow fever vaccine responses in identical twins.

Input material: CD4+ T cells sorted from blood. The receptor source for this set is a woman aged 18-29 years in good health. CDR3s include the opening cysteine and the closing phenylalanine or tryptophan. The D gene is left open where the match is weak. Clone sizes are given selectively: once, few, many, or a class where the clone is expanded.

d_call	v_call	j_call	clone_size	cdr3_nt	cdr3_aa
NA	TRBV3-1	TRBJ2-1	few	TGTGCCAGCAGCCGTCCCGGGGGGCCCGACAATGAGCAGTTCTTC	CASSRPGGPDNEQFF
TRBD2	TRBV20-1	TRBJ2-3	few	TGCAGTGCTACCCTAGCGGGAGTGAGAGATACGCAGTATTTT	CSATLAGVRDTQYF
NA	TRBV12-3/TRBV12-4	TRBJ2-7	NA	TGTGCCAGCAGTTTAGGGAGGGGGTTTAAGGTCTACGAGCAGTACTTC	CASSLGRGFKVYEQYF
TRBD2	TRBV6-2/TRBV6-3	TRBJ2-5	NA	TGTGCCAGCGGACTAGCGGGAGGCGGAGGAGAGACCCAGTACTTC	CASGLAGGGGETQYF
NA	TRBV10-2	TRBJ2-7	NA	TGCGCCAGCAGGGGAGGGACAGCCTACGAGCAGTACTTC	CASRGGTAYEQYF
TRBD2	TRBV11-2	TRBJ2-2	NA	TGTGCCAGCAGCTTACGACTAGCGGGGGGGCTGAACACCGGGGAGCTGTTTTTT	CASSLRLAGGLNTGELFF
TRBD1	TRBV14	TRBJ2-2	NA	TGTGCCAGCAGCCAGACAGGGGGACCGAACACCGGGGAGCTGTTTTTT	CASSQTGGPNTGELFF
TRBD1	TRBV6-1	TRBJ1-4	NA	TGTGCCAGCAGTGGACAGGGGGGGGAAAAACTGTTTTTT	CASSGQGGEKLFF
TRBD1	TRBV5-6	TRBJ2-7	NA	TGTGCCAGCAGCCTCCGGGACAGGCGAAGGCACGAGCAGTACTTC	CASSLRDRRRHEQYF
NA	TRBV12-3/TRBV12-4	TRBJ1-4	NA	TGTGCCAGCAGTCCATTCGGACAAGAACCTTATGAAAAACTGTTTTTT	CASSPFGQEPYEKLFF
TRBD1	TRBV10-3	TRBJ1-2	NA	TGTGCCATCAGTGTTCTAAATACAGGGGGAGGCTACACCTTC	CAISVLNTGGGYTF
NA	TRBV20-1	TRBJ1-2	once	TGCAGTGCTAGAGATTGGGGGGGCGATGGCTACACCTTC	CSARDWGGDGYTF
NA	TRBV5-4	TRBJ2-5	few	TGTGCCAGCAGCTTGAGGGAGCCAGGGGTTGGAGAGACCCAGTACTTC	CASSLREPGVGETQYF
TRBD1	TRBV7-9	TRBJ1-4	NA	TGTGCCAGCAGCTTCCAGGGGGCGGGGGGCCGTGAAAAACTGTTTTTT	CASSFQGAGGREKLFF
NA	TRBV5-1	TRBJ2-7	few	TGCGCCAGCAGTTTGGACTGGACCTACGAGCAGTACTTC	CASSLDWTYEQYF
NA	TRBV6-5	TRBJ2-2	few	TGTGCCAGCAGTAACGGGGCGGGGTACGGGGAGCTGTTTTTT	CASSNGAGYGELFF
TRBD2	TRBV6-4	TRBJ2-1	NA	TGTGCCAGCAGTCGACCGACATTGGGTGCGGGGGGTTACAATGAGCAGTTCTTC	CASSRPTLGAGGYNEQFF
NA	TRBV12-3/TRBV12-4	TRBJ2-4	NA	TGTGCCAGCAGGATACAGGGAATTCTAGCCAAAAACATTCAGTACTTC	CASRIQGILAKNIQYF
TRBD1	TRBV5-1	TRBJ2-1	NA	TGCGCCAGCAGCTGGGGACAGGCACACAATGAGCAGTTCTTC	CASSWGQAHNEQFF
NA	TRBV11-2	TRBJ2-5	few	TGTGCCAGCAGCTCCCGGGACCCAGAGACCCAGTACTTC	CASSSRDPETQYF
TRBD1	TRBV10-3	TRBJ2-5	many	TGTGCCATCAGTGGGGTGACAGGGGGATTCGAAGAGACCCAGTACTTC	CAISGVTGGFEETQYF
TRBD2	TRBV29-1	TRBJ2-2	NA	TGCAGCGCTATTGGGGCACGGGGACTAGCGGGAGCCACCGGGGAGCTGTTTTTT	CSAIGARGLAGATGELFF
NA	TRBV11-2	TRBJ2-1	NA	TGTGCCAGCAGCTTAGAAATCGTAGATGAGCAGTTCTTC	CASSLEIVDEQFF
NA	TRBV6-5	TRBJ2-7	few	TGTGCCAGCCGGGACTCCGTCTACGAGCAGTACTTC	CASRDSVYEQYF
NA	TRBV3-1	TRBJ2-3	few	TGTGCCAGCAGTCCTGGCCGGATGTTCACAGATACGCAGTATTTT	CASSPGRMFTDTQYF
NA	TRBV6-5	TRBJ1-1	few	TGTGCCAGCAGTTACTCCCGGACAGCTAACACTGAAGCTTTCTTT	CASSYSRTANTEAFF
NA	TRBV6-2/TRBV6-3	TRBJ2-7	NA	TGTGCCAGCAGCCTGGGGGGCGACTCCTACGAGCAGTACTTC	CASSLGGDSYEQYF
NA	TRBV24-1	TRBJ2-3	few	TGTGCCACCAGTGATTTAGGGGCAGGGAGCACAGATACGCAGTATTTT	CATSDLGAGSTDTQYF
NA	TRBV15	TRBJ2-3	many	TGTGCCACCAGCAGAGATCCCGGGGGCGCCGGCACAGATACGCAGTATTTT	CATSRDPGGAGTDTQYF
TRBD2	TRBV9	TRBJ2-1	once	TGTGCCAGCAGCGTAGGTGGGGCTAGCGGGGCCTATGAGCAGTTCTTC	CASSVGGASGAYEQFF
NA	TRBV11-2	TRBJ2-2	NA	TGTGCCAGCAGCTTTGGGAAGGAAGGCGGGGAGCTGTTTTTT	CASSFGKEGGELFF
NA	TRBV28	TRBJ2-1	NA	TGTGCCAGCAGTTTAGGTGGGACTGGGCAGTTCTTC	CASSLGGTGQFF
NA	TRBV20-1	TRBJ2-7	few	TGCAGTGCTAGCCCCCTCTCCCACCCCTCCAGCGAGCAGTACTTC	CSASPLSHPSSEQYF
TRBD2	TRBV4-3	TRBJ2-3	NA	TGCGCCAGCAGCCGGGGGACTAGCGGGAGGAATGGTATCGCAGATACGCAGTATTTT	CASSRGTSGRNGIADTQYF
TRBD1	TRBV2	TRBJ2-7	NA	TGTGCCAGCAGACTTCCGGGACAGGGACCTAGCTCCTACGAGCAGTACTTC	CASRLPGQGPSSYEQYF
NA	TRBV3-1	TRBJ2-7	NA	TGTGCCAGCAGCCAATCATCCGGGGAAGCCTACGAGCAGTACTTC	CASSQSSGEAYEQYF
NA	TRBV20-1	TRBJ1-1	few	TGCAGTGCTAGAGCTCGGGGGCAGAGAAACACTGAAGCTTTCTTT	CSARARGQRNTEAFF
TRBD1	TRBV4-1	TRBJ2-5	few	TGCGCCAGCAGCCAAGGAGACAGGGACGAGCAGGAGACCCAGTACTTC	CASSQGDRDEQETQYF
NA	TRBV30	TRBJ1-2	few	TGTGCCTGGAAAATTTCAGGGCCCGGCTACACCTTC	CAWKISGPGYTF
TRBD2	TRBV10-3	TRBJ2-5	once	TGTGCCATCAGTGCCGGGGGGGGCCAAGAGACCCAGTACTTC	CAISAGGGQETQYF
TRBD2	TRBV5-4	TRBJ2-5	few	TGTGCCAGCAGCTTCGGGGGGGGCTGGGAGACCCAGTACTTC	CASSFGGGWETQYF
NA	TRBV7-2	TRBJ2-1	NA	TGTGCCAGCAGCTTAGCTAGAGCACTTTACAATGAGCAGTTCTTC	CASSLARALYNEQFF
TRBD1	TRBV20-1	TRBJ2-3	few	TGCAGTGCCGGGCCGGGACAGGCAGATACGCAGTATTTT	CSAGPGQADTQYF
TRBD2	TRBV7-9	TRBJ2-3	few	TGTGCCAGCAGCTTAGGGGTAGCGGGAGTAGGCACAGATACGCAGTATTTT	CASSLGVAGVGTDTQYF
NA	TRBV6-2/TRBV6-3	TRBJ2-1	few	TGTGCCAGCAGTTACCCCTCGAGGAACCTCCTATACAATGAGCAGTTCTTC	CASSYPSRNLLYNEQFF
NA	TRBV4-1	TRBJ1-1	few	TGCGCCAGCAGCCAACCCCCGGGCCGGGACACTGAAGCTTTCTTT	CASSQPPGRDTEAFF
TRBD2	TRBV11-1	TRBJ2-7	NA	TGTGCCAGCAGCTTAGGTGGACTAGCGGGGGTGAGCTCCTACGAGCAGTACTTC	CASSLGGLAGVSSYEQYF
NA	TRBV19	TRBJ2-1	few	TGTGCCAGTAGTATCTGGGCAGGGGCGTACAATGAGCAGTTCTTC	CASSIWAGAYNEQFF
NA	TRBV20-1	TRBJ1-1	NA	TGCAGTGCTAGCGTCGGGCCAACCGAAGCTTTCTTT	CSASVGPTEAFF
NA	TRBV7-9	TRBJ2-7	few	TGTGCCAGCAGCACCCGGGACCCAACTTCCTACGAGCAGTACTTC	CASSTRDPTSYEQYF
NA	TRBV24-1	TRBJ2-5	many	TGTGCCACCAGTGATTTCAACGTAGGGTCAGGGGATTACCAAGAGACCCAGTACTTC	CATSDFNVGSGDYQETQYF
NA	TRBV20-1	TRBJ2-5	many	TGCAGTGCTAGTCAACCAGGGGAGACCCAGTACTTC	CSASQPGETQYF
TRBD2	TRBV12-3/TRBV12-4	TRBJ2-2	few	TGTGCCAGCAGCCATTCTAGCGGGAGTATAGTCGGGGAGCTGTTTTTT	CASSHSSGSIVGELFF
NA	TRBV20-1	TRBJ2-5	few	TGCAGTGCCAGGAGGGGGGGCCAAGAGACCCAGTACTTC	CSARRGGQETQYF
NA	TRBV27	TRBJ2-7	NA	TGTGCCAGCAGTTTTCTCGGGTTGGGCGAGCAGTACTTC	CASSFLGLGEQYF
NA	TRBV15	TRBJ2-5	NA	TGTGCCACCAGCGCGATCCAAGAGACCCAGTACTTC	CATSAIQETQYF
NA	TRBV12-3/TRBV12-4	TRBJ2-7	NA	TGTGCCAGCAGTTTTTCGGGCAGGACCTACGAGCAGTACTTC	CASSFSGRTYEQYF
NA	TRBV21-1	TRBJ2-3	few	TGTGCCAGCAGCACCTGTAGACTAGCGGGACCCACAGATACGCAGTATTTT	CASSTCRLAGPTDTQYF
TRBD2	TRBV11-2	TRBJ2-5	many	TGTGCCAGCAGCTTAGCGAGTAGCGGGAGTGGGGAGACCCAGTACTTC	CASSLASSGSGETQYF
NA	TRBV20-1	TRBJ2-3	few	NA	CSARDVCTSTDTQYF